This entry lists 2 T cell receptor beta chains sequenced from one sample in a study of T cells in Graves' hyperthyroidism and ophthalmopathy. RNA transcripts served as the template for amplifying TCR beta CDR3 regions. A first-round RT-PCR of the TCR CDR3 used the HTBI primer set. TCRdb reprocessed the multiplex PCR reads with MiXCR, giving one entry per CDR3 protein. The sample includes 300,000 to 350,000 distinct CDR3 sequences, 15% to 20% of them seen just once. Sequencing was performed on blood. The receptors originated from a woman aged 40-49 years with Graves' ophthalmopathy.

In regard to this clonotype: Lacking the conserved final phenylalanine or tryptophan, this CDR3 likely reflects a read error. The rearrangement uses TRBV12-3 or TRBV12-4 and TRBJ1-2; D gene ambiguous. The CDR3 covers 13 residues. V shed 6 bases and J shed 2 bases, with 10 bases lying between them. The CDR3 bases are TGTGCCAGCAGAACCGGGGAGAACTATGGCTACACCCTC. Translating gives CASRTGENYGYTL.

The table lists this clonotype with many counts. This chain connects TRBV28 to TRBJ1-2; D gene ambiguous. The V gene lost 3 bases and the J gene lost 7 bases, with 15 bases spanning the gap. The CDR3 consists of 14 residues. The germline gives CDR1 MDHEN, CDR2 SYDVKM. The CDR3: CASSFPHPGLGYTF. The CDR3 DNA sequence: TGTGCCAGCAGTTTCCCCCACCCTGGGCTTGGCTACACCTTC.